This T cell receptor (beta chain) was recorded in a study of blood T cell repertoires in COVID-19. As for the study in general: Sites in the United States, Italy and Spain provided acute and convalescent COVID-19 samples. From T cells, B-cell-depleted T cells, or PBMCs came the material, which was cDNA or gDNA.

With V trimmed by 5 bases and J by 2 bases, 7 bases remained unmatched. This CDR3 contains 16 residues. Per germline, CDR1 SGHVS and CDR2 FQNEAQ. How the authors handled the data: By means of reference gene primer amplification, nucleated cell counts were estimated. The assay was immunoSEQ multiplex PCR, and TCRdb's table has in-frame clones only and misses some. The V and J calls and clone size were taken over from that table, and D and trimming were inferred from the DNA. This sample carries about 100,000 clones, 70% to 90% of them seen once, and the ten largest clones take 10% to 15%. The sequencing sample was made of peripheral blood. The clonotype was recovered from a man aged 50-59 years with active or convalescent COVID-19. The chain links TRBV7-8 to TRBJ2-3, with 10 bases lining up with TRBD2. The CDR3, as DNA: TGTGCCAGCAGCCGATCTAGCGGGGGATACACAGATACGCAGTATTTT. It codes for CASSRSSGGYTDTQYF.